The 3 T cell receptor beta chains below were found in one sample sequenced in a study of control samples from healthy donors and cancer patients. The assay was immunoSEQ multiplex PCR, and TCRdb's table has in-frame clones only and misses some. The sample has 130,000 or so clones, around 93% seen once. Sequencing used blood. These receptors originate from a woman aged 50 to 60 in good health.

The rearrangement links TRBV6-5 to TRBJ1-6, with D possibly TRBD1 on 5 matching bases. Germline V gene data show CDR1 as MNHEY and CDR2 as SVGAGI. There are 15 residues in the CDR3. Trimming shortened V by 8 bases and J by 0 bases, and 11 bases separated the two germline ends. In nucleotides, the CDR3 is TGTGCCAGCGGACAAGGGAACTCCTATAATTCACCCCTCCACTTT. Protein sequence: CASGQGNSYNSPLHF.

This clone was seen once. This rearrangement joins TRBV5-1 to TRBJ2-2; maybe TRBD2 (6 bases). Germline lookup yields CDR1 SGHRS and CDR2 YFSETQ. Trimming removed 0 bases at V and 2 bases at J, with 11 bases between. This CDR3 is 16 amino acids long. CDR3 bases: TGCGCCAGCAGCTTGGAGACCGGGACTAACACCGGGGAGCTGTTTTTT. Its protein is CASSLETGTNTGELFF.

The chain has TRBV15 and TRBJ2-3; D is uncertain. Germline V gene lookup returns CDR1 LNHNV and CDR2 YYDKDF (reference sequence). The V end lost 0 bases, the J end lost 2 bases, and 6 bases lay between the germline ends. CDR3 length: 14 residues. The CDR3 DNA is TGTGCCACCAGCAGAGATACGAACACAGATACGCAGTATTTT. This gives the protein CATSRDTNTDTQYF.